Below are 27 T cell receptor beta chains sequenced from a single sample in a study of regulatory dendritic cells for organ transplantation. Sorted T cells were CFSE-labeled and cultured four to five days with allogeneic regulatory or mature dendritic cells at 1:10. No antigen is known for these receptors. Only in-frame clones appear in the TCRdb table, and some are missing; sequencing was by immunoSEQ multiplex PCR. The sample includes about 17,000 clones, approximately 79% of them seen just once. The sequenced sample was memory CD4+ T cells from blood cultured with regulatory dendritic cells. The subset was: CD45RO+ memory T cells. Source of these receptors: a human donor in good health.

This clone was seen a few times. The chain carries TRBV28 and TRBJ1-2; D possibly corresponds to TRBD1 (6 bases). This CDR3 is 14 amino acids long. V dropped 6 bases and J dropped 2 bases, with 13 bases sitting between them. The germline V gene encodes CDR1 MDHEN and CDR2 SYDVKM. The CDR3 is CASSTPQGNYGYTF. CDR3 in DNA: TGTGCCAGCAGCACTCCCCAGGGGAACTATGGCTACACCTTC.

Worth noting for this clone: One junction end disagrees with the germline gene, perhaps due to a read error. The chain is built from TRBV7-7 and TRBJ2-1, with 8 bases aligning to TRBD2. Germline-derived CDR1 and CDR2 are SSHAT and FNYEAQ (reference sequence). The CDR3 has 13 amino acids. CDR3 sequence reads: CASSLGGRNEQFF. CDR3 DNA sequence: TGTGCTAGCAGCTTAGGCGGGAGGAATGAGCAGTTCTTC.

V usage is TRBV9 and J usage is TRBJ2-3; 9 nucleotides agree with TRBD1. The trim removed 0 bases at V and 2 bases at J, leaving 4 bases unmatched. The CDR3 spans 16 residues. CDR1 and CDR2 (germline): SGDLS, YYNGEE. DNA for the CDR3: TGTGCCAGCAGCGTAGCTCGGGACAGGGTCACAGATACGCAGTATTTT. Amino acid sequence: CASSVARDRVTDTQYF.

The genes are TRBV2 and TRBJ2-2, with 12 bases lining up with TRBD2. The germline V gene encodes CDR1 SNHLY and CDR2 FYNNEI. The junction had 4 bases not matched to a gene; V was cut back by 3 bases and J by 8 bases. This CDR3 region has 15 residues. In DNA, the CDR3 is TGTGCCAGCAGTGACCTAGCGGGAGGGTCAGGGGAGCTGTTTTTT. Protein product: CASSDLAGGSGELFF.

This clone occurred once. V gene TRBV19 combines with J gene TRBJ2-2, with unresolved D. The CDR3 loop spans 15 amino acids. Germline-derived CDR1 and CDR2 are LNHDA and SQIVND (reference sequence). Trimming pared 6 bases from V and 5 bases from J, leaving 16 bases between. The CDR3 bases are TGTGCCAGTAGGCCCGGTTCGGCCGGGACCGGGGAGCTGTTTTTT. Residues: CASRPGSAGTGELFF.

Concerning this clone itself: One end of the junction fails to match germline, which may point to a read error. The chain carries TRBV10-1 and TRBJ2-7; a weak D match, TRBD2 (6 bases). CDR1 and CDR2 from the germline V gene are WNHNN and SYGVQD (reference sequence). The CDR3 is made up of 13 amino acids. CDR3 coding DNA: TGCGCCAGCAGTGAGTCGACTTACGGGACTTTTCACTTC. Protein sequence: CASSESTYGTFHF.

J is TRBJ2-6 and V is TRBV6-5; D tentatively fits TRBD1 or TRBD2 (5 bases each). There are 14 residues in the CDR3. CDR1 MNHEY and CDR2 SVGAGI come from the germline V gene. The V gene lost 8 bases and the J gene lost 0 bases, with 8 bases spanning the gap. The CDR3 region is CASGDGSGANVLTF. CDR3 nucleotide sequence: TGTGCCAGCGGGGACGGCTCTGGGGCCAACGTCCTGACTTTC.

The chain links TRBV5-4 to TRBJ2-5; D gene uncertain. CDR3 size: 12 residues. CDR1 and CDR2 (germline): SGHNT, YYREEE (reference sequence). V lost 0 bases and J lost 5, with 5 bases in between. Here the CDR3 reads CASSLETETQYF. CDR3 DNA: TGTGCCAGCAGCTTGGAAACGGAGACCCAGTACTTC. Complete variable domain (other parts from reference TRBV5-4 and TRBJ2-5): ETGVTQSPTHLIKTRGQQVTLRCSSQSGHNTVSWYQQALGQGPQFIFQYYREEENGRGNFPPRFSGLQFPNYSSELNVNALELDDSALYLCASSLETETQYFGPGTRLLVL.

V gene TRBV11-2 combines with J gene TRBJ2-3, with a possible D match to TRBD2 (7 bases). CDR1 and CDR2 from the germline V gene are SGHAT and FQNNGV. The CDR3 runs 16 residues. V was cut by 0 bases and J by 4 bases, with 14 bases left in between. The CDR3 sequence is CASSLDLRGGADTQYF. The CDR3 nucleotides are TGTGCCAGCAGCTTAGATCTACGCGGGGGCGCAGATACGCAGTATTTT.

The chain employs TRBV6-5 and TRBJ1-5; D possibly corresponds to TRBD1 (5 bases). V was clipped by 0 bases and J by 7 bases, with 13 bases between them. The CDR3 sequence is 15 residues long. Germline assignment: CDR1 MNHEY and CDR2 SVGAGI. CDR3 amino acids: CASSYSTAGSQPQHF. CDR3 nucleotide sequence: TGTGCCAGCAGTTACTCGACAGCAGGGAGCCAGCCCCAGCATTTT.

V gene TRBV6-1 combines with J gene TRBJ2-2; 11 bases are a match to TRBD2. The ends lost 1 base at V and 6 bases at J; junction bases unmatched: 1. The CDR3 is made up of 15 amino acids. Germline CDR1 and CDR2: MNHNS and SASEGT. The CDR3 loop is CASSEDSGGAGELFF. As DNA, the CDR3 is TGTGCCAGCAGTGAAGATAGCGGGGGGGCCGGGGAGCTGTTTTTT.

This clone has only a few counts. The V gene is TRBV10-1, the J gene TRBJ2-5, with D possibly matching TRBD2 (5 bases). The CDR3 totals 13 residues. Trimming removed 5 bases at V and 1 base at J, with 8 bases between. CDR1 and CDR2 from the germline V gene are WNHNN and SYGVQD (reference sequence). The chain's CDR3 is CASSRAVQETQYF. CDR3 nucleotides: TGCGCCAGCAGTCGAGCGGTCCAAGAGACCCAGTACTTC.

The chain combines TRBV10-3 with TRBJ1-3; 9 bases align to TRBD1. CDR1 and CDR2 from the germline V gene are ENHRY and SYGVKD. V shed 8 bases and J 9 bases; nucleotides not matched to a gene: 5. This CDR3 has 12 residues. CDR3 nucleotides: TGTGCCATCGGGGACAGGGAAAGCACCATATATTTT. Protein sequence: CAIGDRESTIYF.

The V call is TRBV30, the J call TRBJ1-5; no reliable D call. The CDR3 is 13 residues long. CDR1 and CDR2 (germline): GTSNPN, SVGIG (reference sequence). V lost 3 bases and J lost 5, with 11 bases in between. CDR3 coding DNA: TGTGCCTGGAGGTTGAGCTTCGATCAGCCCCAGCATTTT. It yields the protein CAWRLSFDQPQHF.

The chain employs TRBV5-1 and TRBJ2-7; D is possibly TRBD1 (6 bases). V shed 0 bases and J shed 6 bases, with 13 bases lying between them. The CDR3 has 14 amino acids. Germline V gives CDR1 SGHRS, CDR2 YFSETQ. The CDR3 bases are TGCGCCAGCAGCTTGGCCCGGACAGTGGGCGAGCAGTACTTC. Translation: CASSLARTVGEQYF.

The chain carries TRBV10-2 and TRBJ2-7; 7 bases are shared with TRBD2. CDR3 length: 13 residues. The germline V gene has CDR1 WSHSY and CDR2 SAAADI. Trimming removed 7 bases from V and 2 bases from J; junction bases left unmatched: 5. In DNA form, the CDR3 reads TGCGCCAGCAAGGAAGCGGGACCCTACGAGCAGTACTTC. This gives the protein CASKEAGPYEQYF.

The rearrangement links TRBV4-1 to TRBJ2-3; D remains ambiguous. Germline CDR1 reads MGHRA; CDR2 reads YSYEKL. The V end was cut by 3 bases, the J end by 4 bases, with 14 bases between. The CDR3 sequence is 15 residues long. Written as DNA, the CDR3 is TGCGCCAGCAGCCATGAGACCAGTGGTGCAGATACGCAGTATTTT. Encoded protein: CASSHETSGADTQYF.

The V and J genes are TRBV14 and TRBJ2-7; the match to TRBD2 covers 11 bases. Germline loops: CDR1 SGHDN, CDR2 FVKESK. Losses at the gene ends were 4 bases for V and 4 bases for J; bases not matched to a gene: 6. This CDR3 comprises 15 residues. The CDR3 here is CASSRLLAGAYEQYF. CDR3 DNA sequence: TGTGCCAGCAGCCGCCTACTAGCGGGGGCTTACGAGCAGTACTTC.

The chain is built from TRBV18 and TRBJ2-2; no definite D call. The CDR3 spans 15 residues. Trimming cost V 4 bases and J 0 bases, with 9 bases left between them. Germline loops: CDR1 KGHSH, CDR2 LQKENI. The CDR3: CASSRADANTGELFF. CDR3 in DNA: TGTGCCAGCTCACGGGCGGACGCGAACACCGGGGAGCTGTTTTTT.

The chain combines TRBV18 with TRBJ1-5; a possible D gene is TRBD1 (6 bases). The germline V gene encodes CDR1 KGHSH and CDR2 LQKENI. The length of the CDR3 is 17 residues. Trimming cost V 4 bases and J 4 bases, with 20 bases left between them. The CDR3 loop is CASSQMARGTKNQPQHF. The DNA for the CDR3 is TGTGCCAGCTCACAAATGGCCAGGGGCACCAAGAATCAGCCCCAGCATTTT.

This clone was observed once. This chain joins TRBV6-5 and TRBJ1-4; 7 nucleotides line up with TRBD1. V lost 4 bases to trimming and J lost 5 bases; unmatched junction nucleotides: 10. From germline, CDR1 is MNHEY and CDR2 SVGAGI. This CDR3 spans 16 amino acids. CDR3 DNA: TGTGCCAGCAGTTCCAGCTACAGGGGCAAGAATGAAAAACTGTTTTTT. Translated: CASSSSYRGKNEKLFF.

This clone appeared once. The rearrangement uses TRBV6-1 and TRBJ2-7; D is ambiguous. The germline CDR1 and CDR2 sequences are MNHNS and SASEGT. Trimming cost V 1 base and J 6 bases, with 13 bases left between them. CDR3 length equals 14 residues. CDR3 in DNA: TGTGCCAGCAGTGAAGACATGGCTTCGAGCGAGCAGTACTTC. Its translation: CASSEDMASSEQYF.

This clone occurred once. The chain combines TRBV28 with TRBJ2-7, with a tentative D call TRBD1 (5 bases). The germline V gene encodes CDR1 MDHEN and CDR2 SYDVKM. This CDR3 has 12 residues. Deletions cut 5 bases from V and 4 bases from J, with 9 bases between. The DNA for the CDR3 is TGTGCCAGCAGTGATGCAGGGTACGAGCAGTACTTC. Translated, it gives CASSDAGYEQYF.

This clone turned up a few times. V is TRBV18 and J is TRBJ2-2, with D tentatively TRBD1 or TRBD2 (5 bases each). In germline, CDR1 is KGHSH, CDR2 LQKENI. The CDR3 loop spans 14 amino acids. Trimming pared 4 bases from V and 5 bases from J, leaving 11 bases between. Here the CDR3 DNA reads TGTGCCAGCTCACTTCTTGAGGGGACCGGGGAGCTGTTTTTT. Protein: CASSLLEGTGELFF.

This clone was counted a few times. The CDR3 nucleotides are TGTGCCAGCAGCCAACGGACTGAGTCTGGAAACACCATATATTTT. Its translation: CASSQRTESGNTIYF. The chain is built from TRBV7-9 and TRBJ1-3; D unclear. CDR1 SEHNR and CDR2 FQNEAQ come from the germline V gene (reference sequence). This CDR3 has 15 amino acids. V was cut by 5 bases and J by 1 base, with 12 bases left in between.

The CDR3 sequence: CAWRLAGYADNEQFF. CDR3 DNA: TGTGCCTGGAGATTAGCGGGATATGCGGACAATGAGCAGTTCTTC. This sequence joins TRBV30 and TRBJ2-1; 8 nucleotides align to TRBD2. This CDR3 spans 15 amino acids. In germline, CDR1 is GTSNPN, CDR2 SVGIG (reference sequence). V lost 3 bases to trimming and J lost 5 bases; unmatched junction nucleotides: 9.

This clone was counted a few times. The chain carries TRBV27 and TRBJ1-3; unclear D gene. V shed 6 bases and J shed 4 bases, with 10 bases lying between them. The CDR3 has 13 amino acids. The germline V gene encodes CDR1 MNHEY and CDR2 SMNVEV (reference sequence). CDR3 in DNA: TGTGCCAGCAGGGGTCACTCCGGAAACACCATATATTTT. Amino acid sequence: CASRGHSGNTIYF.